This T cell receptor (beta chain) emerged from a study of PD-L1 blockade in urothelial cancer. Study information: From 0 to 3 prior chemotherapy regimens had been given to the patients. Blood was analyzed 3 weeks (second dose) and 6 weeks after treatment start.

About this clone: The antigen is unknown. This CDR3 is also generated by other DNA sequences in the sample.

Locally advanced or metastatic urothelial carcinoma was present in patients. The method was immunoSEQ multiplex PCR; TCRdb's version includes in-frame clones alone and lacks a portion of them. Found here are 71,000 or so clones, approximately 91% of them singletons; the top ten hold approximately 3.5%. The CDR3 sequence is 14 residues long. The germline V gene encodes CDR1 SGHRS and CDR2 YFSETQ. V lost 0 bases and J lost 8; bases outside the gene matches: 3. Study results and caveats: Tumor-associated TCR clones expanded more in blood at 3 weeks in patients with durable benefit.

The gene calls are TRBV5-1 and TRBJ1-4, with TRBD1 matching over 8 bases. Sample: PBMCs, taken around atezolizumab (anti-PD-L1) treatment. The TCR was taken from a man between 60 and 70 years old with urothelial cancer. The CDR3 loop reads CASSLGQGAEKLFF. DNA of the CDR3: TGCGCCAGCAGCTTGGGGCAGGGGGCGGAAAAACTGTTTTTT.